The 23 T cell receptor beta chains in this list originate from one sample, sequenced in a study of T-cell memory formation after mild COVID-19. TCRdb fed the 5' RACE reads into MiXCR, producing one record per CDR3 protein. The sample has 50,000 to 60,000 distinct CDR3 sequences, approximately 30% seen once. Sequenced sample: PBMCs or a T cell subset sorted from them (not recorded which). These receptors originate from a young man who had mild COVID-19 (a few samples of this study predate the infection). Cell type and time point are not known.

The rearrangement joins TRBV28 to TRBJ2-1; the D gene is possibly TRBD1 (5 bases). This CDR3 comprises 16 residues. Germline loops: CDR1 MDHEN, CDR2 SYDVKM. V was trimmed by 4 bases and J by 8 bases, leaving 21 bases between them. In DNA, the CDR3 is TGTGCCAGCAGTTCTATCGACAGAGGAGTCGTCGATGAGCAGTTCTTC. It encodes CASSSIDRGVVDEQFF.

The chain joins TRBV9 to TRBJ2-7; TRBD1 aligns across 9 bases. With V trimmed by 3 bases and J by 12 bases, 10 bases remained unmatched. The CDR3 is 13 amino acids. Germline CDR1 reads SGDLS; CDR2 reads YYNGEE. Here the CDR3 DNA reads TGTGCCAGCAGCGCGCACTCCCCGGGACAGGGGTACTTC. It specifies CASSAHSPGQGYF.

In this sample, this clonotype turned up a few times. The chain uses TRBV20-1 and TRBJ2-7; either TRBD1 or TRBD2 may supply D (5 bases each). V was cut by 1 base and J by 3 bases, with 10 bases left in between. Germline lookup yields CDR1 DFQATT and CDR2 SNEGSKA (reference sequence). The CDR3 consists of 13 residues. CDR3 region: CSARAGPNYEQYF. In DNA, the CDR3 is TGCAGTGCTAGAGCGGGACCTAACTACGAGCAGTACTTC.

This clonotype was detected a few times. V is TRBV6-1 and J is TRBJ1-1; TRBD1 might be the D (5 bases). The CDR3 is 12 residues long. Trimming took 4 bases from V and 6 from J, leaving 9 bases between them. From germline, CDR1 is MNHNS and CDR2 SASEGT. CDR3 loop: CASSGRGPEAFF. As DNA, the CDR3 is TGTGCCAGCAGTGGACGGGGACCTGAAGCTTTCTTT.

The J gene is TRBJ2-4, the V gene TRBV7-2, with TRBD2 matching 8 bases. Germline CDR1 SGHTA, CDR2 FQGNSA. V shed 1 base and J 1 base; nucleotides not matched to a gene: 12. The CDR3 covers 19 residues. The CDR3 here is CASSLVAGGVFYAKNIQYF. The CDR3 DNA reads TGTGCCAGCAGCTTAGTGGCGGGGGGTGTTTTCTACGCCAAAAACATTCAGTACTTC.

The chain joins TRBV7-2 to TRBJ1-6; D is ambiguous. V shed 4 bases and J shed 7 bases, with 14 bases lying between them. In germline, CDR1 is SGHTA, CDR2 FQGNSA. This CDR3 has 15 residues. The CDR3 loop reads CASSSGLGLNSPLHF. Here the CDR3 DNA reads TGTGCCAGCAGCTCGGGTCTGGGGTTAAATTCACCCCTCCACTTT. Full variable domain (remainder filled in from reference TRBV7-2 and TRBJ1-6): GAGVSQSPSNKVTEKGKDVELRCDPISGHTALYWYRQSLGQGLEFLIYFQGNSAPDKSGLPSDRFSAERTGGSVSTLTIQRTQQEDSAVYLCASSSGLGLNSPLHFGNGTRLTVT.

This chain connects TRBV7-2 to TRBJ2-4, with D possibly being TRBD1 (5 bases). Germline CDR1 SGHTA, CDR2 FQGNSA. V lost 5 bases to trimming and J lost 0 bases, with 14 bases between them. The CDR3 runs 16 residues. The CDR3 DNA reads TGTGCCAGCAGCGTCGCCGCGCAGGGAGCCAAAAACATTCAGTACTTC. Its protein is CASSVAAQGAKNIQYF.

This chain uses TRBV27 with TRBJ2-3, with 8 bases fitting TRBD2. Trimming cost V 0 bases and J 1 base; bases outside gene matches: 9. This CDR3 is built from 18 residues. Germline V gene data show CDR1 as MNHEY and CDR2 as SMNVEV (reference sequence). The CDR3 is CASSLSAPLRGGTDTQYF. In DNA form, the CDR3 reads TGTGCCAGCAGTTTATCCGCCCCCTTGCGGGGGGGCACAGATACGCAGTATTTT.

The rearrangement links TRBV9 to TRBJ2-3; 16 positions match TRBD2. J gave up 0 bases and V 4 bases, and 5 bases lay outside the gene matches. This CDR3 has 18 residues. Germline V gives CDR1 SGDLS, CDR2 YYNGEE. The CDR3 loop is CASSTGLAGGYSTDTQYF. Here the CDR3 DNA reads TGTGCCAGCAGCACGGGACTAGCGGGGGGGTATAGCACAGATACGCAGTATTTT.

V usage is TRBV6-5 and J usage is TRBJ2-1; TRBD1 aligns across 8 bases. With 0 bases clipped from V and 9 bases from J, the junction kept 7 bases outside the gene matches. CDR1 and CDR2 from the germline V gene are MNHEY and SVGAGI. The CDR3 extends over 15 amino acids. This chain's CDR3 is CASSYSRPGGTEQFF. CDR3 DNA: TGTGCCAGCAGTTACTCGCGGCCAGGGGGCACTGAGCAGTTCTTC.

This clonotype was seen a handful of times. The chain recombines TRBV7-2 with TRBJ2-1; D tentatively reads TRBD1 or TRBD2 (5 bases each). This CDR3 comprises 16 residues. Trimming left V 7 bases short and J 8 bases short, with 24 bases between. Germline assignment: CDR1 SGHTA and CDR2 FQGNSA. The CDR3 nucleotides read TGTGCCAGCATCAAGGCACCGGGACGGTGGACCGATGAGCAGTTCTTC. Its translation: CASIKAPGRWTDEQFF.

The gene calls are TRBV5-1 and TRBJ1-1; 10 positions agree with TRBD1. CDR3 length equals 16 residues. The V gene end was trimmed by 2 bases and the J gene end by 1 base; junction bases not matched to a gene: 5. The germline V gene encodes CDR1 SGHRS and CDR2 YFSETQ. Here the CDR3 DNA reads TGCGCCAGCAGCTTCTCCGGGACAGGGGCGAACACTGAAGCTTTCTTT. Translated: CASSFSGTGANTEAFF. Full variable domain (rest looked up from reference TRBV5-1 and TRBJ1-1): KAGVTQTPRYLIKTRGQQVTLSCSPISGHRSVSWYQQTPGQGLQFLFEYFSETQRNKGNFPGRFSGRQFSNSRSEMNVSTLELGDSALYLCASSFSGTGANTEAFFGQGTRLTVV.

The V and J genes are TRBV25-1 and TRBJ2-3; tentatively, D is TRBD1 (7 bases). CDR1 and CDR2 (germline): MGHDK, SYGVNS. V lost 2 bases and J 3 bases, leaving 18 bases between the germline ends. This CDR3 region has 17 residues. The CDR3 sequence is CASSEVPGGFWTDTQYF. The DNA for the CDR3 is TGTGCCAGCAGTGAAGTCCCAGGGGGGTTTTGGACAGATACGCAGTATTTT.

The CDR3 protein is CASSPRGPGDEKLFF. The CDR3 region has the DNA TGTGCCAGCAGCCCGCGGGGGCCGGGGGATGAAAAACTGTTTTTT. This chain connects TRBV3-1 to TRBJ1-4; D possibly corresponds to TRBD1 (6 bases). The CDR3 is 15 amino acids. V was clipped by 4 bases and J by 6 bases, with 15 bases between them. Germline V gene lookup returns CDR1 LGHDT and CDR2 YNNKEL (reference sequence).

There are a few counts of this clonotype. The chain employs TRBV4-1 and TRBJ1-1; TRBD1 is a possible D gene (5 bases). This CDR3 comprises 15 residues. Trimming stripped 1 base from V and 1 base from J, with 10 bases between. The germline CDR1 and CDR2 sequences are MGHRA and YSYEKL. In DNA form, the CDR3 reads TGCGCCAGCAGCCAAGTGGGCCAGGGGAACACTGAAGCTTTCTTT. Protein: CASSQVGQGNTEAFF.

This clonotype came up a few times. This rearrangement joins TRBV4-1 to TRBJ1-1; tentative D call: TRBD1 (5 bases). Germline CDR1 and CDR2: MGHRA and YSYEKL. This CDR3 has 15 amino acids. V dropped 1 base and J dropped 7 bases, with 16 bases sitting between them. CDR3 in DNA: TGCGCCAGCAGCCAAGGTTGGACAAGAACACTTGAAGCTTTCTTT. Translating it yields CASSQGWTRTLEAFF.

This clonotype was counted between two and nine times. V usage is TRBV20-1 and J usage is TRBJ1-5; 7 bases agree with TRBD1. CDR1 and CDR2 from the germline V gene are DFQATT and SNEGSKA (reference sequence). The CDR3 totals 14 residues. V gave up 3 bases and J gave up 6 bases; unmatched junction bases: 8. The CDR3 protein is CSARSQGDRQPQHF. The CDR3 nucleotides read TGCAGTGCTAGGTCCCAGGGGGATCGTCAGCCCCAGCATTTT.

This clonotype was seen only a few times. The V gene is TRBV7-9, the J gene TRBJ2-5; 7 bases line up with TRBD2. V lost 4 bases, J lost 2 bases, and 7 bases stayed unmatched. The CDR3 covers 15 residues. Germline loops: CDR1 SEHNR, CDR2 FQNEAQ (reference sequence). The CDR3 bases are TGTGCCAGCAGCTCTAACGGACTAGAGCAAGAGACCCAGTACTTC. Translated, it gives CASSSNGLEQETQYF.

The chain joins TRBV12-5 to TRBJ2-7; the D gene is possibly TRBD2 (6 bases). Germline assignment: CDR1 LGHNT and CDR2 FRNRAP. The germline V and J ends were trimmed by 2 bases and 6 bases, with 17 bases remaining between them. The CDR3 loop spans 15 amino acids. In DNA, the CDR3 is TGTGCTAGTGGTTTGCCCCCGGGCGGGGAGTGCGAGCAGTACGTC. Translated, it gives CASGLPPGGECEQYV.

The V gene is TRBV20-1, the J gene TRBJ2-7; D remains ambiguous. This CDR3 has 14 amino acids. V was trimmed by 0 bases and J by 4 bases, leaving 13 bases between them. Germline CDR1 is DFQATT and CDR2 is SNEGSKA (reference sequence). This CDR3 reads CSARDPQQKYEQYF. CDR3 sequence (DNA): TGCAGTGCTAGAGACCCCCAACAGAAGTACGAGCAGTACTTC.

This chain connects TRBV6-4 to TRBJ2-1; D may be TRBD1 or TRBD2 (5 bases each). The CDR3 covers 15 residues. Germline CDR1 is MRHNA and CDR2 is SNTAGT. V lost 4 bases and J 0 bases, leaving 10 bases between the germline ends. The CDR3 nucleotides read TGTGCCAGCAGTGCCGCAGGGAGCTCCTACAATGAGCAGTTCTTC. Translation gives CASSAAGSSYNEQFF.

The chain links TRBV23-1 to TRBJ1-4; D unclear. TRBV23-1 is an ORF; its function is uncertain. V was shortened by 4 bases and J by 3 bases, with 15 bases between the two germline ends. The CDR3 totals 16 residues. The CDR3 is CASSPRTDRANEKLFF. The DNA for the CDR3 is TGCGCCAGCAGTCCACGGACGGATAGGGCTAATGAAAAACTGTTTTTT.

This clonotype was detected a few times. The gene calls are TRBV29-1 and TRBJ2-1; D uncertain. The CDR3 spans 9 residues. The germline V gene has CDR1 SQVTM and CDR2 ANQGSEA. Trimming removed 3 bases from V and 9 bases from J, with 3 bases in between. CDR3 sequence (DNA): TGCAGCGTTGATGGTGAGCAGTTCTTC. This encodes CSVDGEQFF.